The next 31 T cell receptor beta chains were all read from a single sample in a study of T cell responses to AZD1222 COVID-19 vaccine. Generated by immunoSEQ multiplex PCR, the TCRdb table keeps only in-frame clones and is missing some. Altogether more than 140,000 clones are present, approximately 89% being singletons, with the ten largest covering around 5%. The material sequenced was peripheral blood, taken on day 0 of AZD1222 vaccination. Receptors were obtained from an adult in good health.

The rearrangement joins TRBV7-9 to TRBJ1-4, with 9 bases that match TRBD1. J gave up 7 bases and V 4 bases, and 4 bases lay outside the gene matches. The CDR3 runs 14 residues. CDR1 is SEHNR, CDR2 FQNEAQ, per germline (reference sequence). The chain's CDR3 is CASSSGQGAEKLFF. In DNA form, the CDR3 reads TGTGCCAGCAGCTCGGGACAGGGCGCTGAAAAACTGTTTTTT.

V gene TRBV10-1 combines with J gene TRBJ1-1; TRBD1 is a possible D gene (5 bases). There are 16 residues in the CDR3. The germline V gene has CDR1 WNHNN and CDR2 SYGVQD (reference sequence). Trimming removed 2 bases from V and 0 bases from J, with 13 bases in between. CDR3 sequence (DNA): TGCGCCAGCAGTGAGGATCGACAGTTCCTGAACACTGAAGCTTTCTTT. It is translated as CASSEDRQFLNTEAFF.

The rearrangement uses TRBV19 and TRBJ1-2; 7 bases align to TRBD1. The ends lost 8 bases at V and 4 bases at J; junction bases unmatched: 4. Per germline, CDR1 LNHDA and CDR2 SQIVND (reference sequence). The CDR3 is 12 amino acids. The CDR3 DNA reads TGTGCCAGTGGAGGGGGCGGCTATGGCTACACCTTC. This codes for CASGGGGYGYTF.

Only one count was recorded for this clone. CDR3: CASSGLPGQGYGYTF. The CDR3 DNA reads as TGTGCCAGTAGTGGGTTACCGGGACAGGGATATGGCTACACCTTC. V gene TRBV19 combines with J gene TRBJ1-2, with 9 nucleotides matching TRBD1. With V trimmed by 5 bases and J by 5 bases, 9 bases remained unmatched. Germline values: CDR1 LNHDA, CDR2 SQIVND (reference sequence). CDR3 size: 15 residues.

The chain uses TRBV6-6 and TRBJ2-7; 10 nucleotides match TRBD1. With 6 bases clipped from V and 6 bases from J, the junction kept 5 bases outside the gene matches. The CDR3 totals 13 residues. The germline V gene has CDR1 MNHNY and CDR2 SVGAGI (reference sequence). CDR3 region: CASRGQGSGEQYF. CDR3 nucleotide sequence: TGTGCCAGCAGGGGACAGGGGAGTGGCGAGCAGTACTTC.

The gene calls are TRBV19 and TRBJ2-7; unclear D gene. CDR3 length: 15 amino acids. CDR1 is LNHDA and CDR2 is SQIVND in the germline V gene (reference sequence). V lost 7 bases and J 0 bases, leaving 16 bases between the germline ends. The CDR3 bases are TGTGCCAGTACCCCTCGGAAAGGGCTCTCCTACGAGCAGTACTTC. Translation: CASTPRKGLSYEQYF. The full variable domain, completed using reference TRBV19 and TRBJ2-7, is DGGITQSPKYLFRKEGQNVTLSCEQNLNHDAMYWYRQDPGQGLRLIYYSQIVNDFQKGDIAEGYSVSREKKESFPLTVTSAQKNPTAFYLCASTPRKGLSYEQYFGPGTRLTVT.

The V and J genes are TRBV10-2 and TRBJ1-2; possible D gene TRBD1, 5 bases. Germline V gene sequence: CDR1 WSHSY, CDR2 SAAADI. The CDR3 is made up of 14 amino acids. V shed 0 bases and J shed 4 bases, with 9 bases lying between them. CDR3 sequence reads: CASSESQGGYGYTF. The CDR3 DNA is TGCGCCAGCAGTGAGTCGCAGGGTGGCTATGGCTACACCTTC.

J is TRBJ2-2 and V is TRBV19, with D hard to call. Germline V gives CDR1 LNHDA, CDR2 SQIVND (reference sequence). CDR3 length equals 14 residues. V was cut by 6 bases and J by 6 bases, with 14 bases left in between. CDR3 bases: TGTGCCAGTAGGGGTATTCTTTCAGCCGGGGAGCTGTTTTTT. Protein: CASRGILSAGELFF.

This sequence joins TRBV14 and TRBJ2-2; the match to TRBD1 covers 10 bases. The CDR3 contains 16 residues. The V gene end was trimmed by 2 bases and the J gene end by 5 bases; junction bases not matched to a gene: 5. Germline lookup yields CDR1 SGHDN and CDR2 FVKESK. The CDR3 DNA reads TGTGCCAGCAGCCAAAGGACAGGGGGGCGGACCGGGGAGCTGTTTTTT. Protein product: CASSQRTGGRTGELFF.

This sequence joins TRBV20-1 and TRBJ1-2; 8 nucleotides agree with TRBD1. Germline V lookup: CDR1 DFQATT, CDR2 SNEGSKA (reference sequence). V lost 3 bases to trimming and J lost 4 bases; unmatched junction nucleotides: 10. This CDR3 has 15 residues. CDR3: CSASGQGANPYGYTF. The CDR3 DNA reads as TGCAGTGCTAGTGGCCAGGGGGCAAACCCCTATGGCTACACCTTC.

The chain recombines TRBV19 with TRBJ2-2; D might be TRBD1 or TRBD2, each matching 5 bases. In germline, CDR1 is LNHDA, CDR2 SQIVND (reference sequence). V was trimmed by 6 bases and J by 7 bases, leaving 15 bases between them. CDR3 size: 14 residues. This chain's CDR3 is CASRDSGIRGELFF. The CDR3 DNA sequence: TGTGCCAGTAGGGACTCAGGGATTCGCGGGGAGCTGTTTTTT.

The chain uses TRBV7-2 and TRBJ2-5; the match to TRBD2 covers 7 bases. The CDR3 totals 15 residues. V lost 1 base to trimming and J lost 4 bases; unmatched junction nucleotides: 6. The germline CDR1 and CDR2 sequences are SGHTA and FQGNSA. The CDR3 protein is CASSLGPGEGETQYF. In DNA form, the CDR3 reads TGTGCCAGCAGCTTAGGTCCGGGGGAGGGAGAGACCCAGTACTTC.

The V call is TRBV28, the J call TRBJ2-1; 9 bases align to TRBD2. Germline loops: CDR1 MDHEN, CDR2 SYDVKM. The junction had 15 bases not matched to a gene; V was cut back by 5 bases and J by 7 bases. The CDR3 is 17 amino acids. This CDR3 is CASSPAGGRDSRNEQFF. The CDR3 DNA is TGTGCCAGCAGTCCAGCGGGAGGCCGAGACTCCAGGAATGAGCAGTTCTTC. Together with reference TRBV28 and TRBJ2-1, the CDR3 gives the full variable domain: DVKVTQSSRYLVKRTGEKVFLECVQDMDHENMFWYRQDPGLGLRLIYFSYDVKMKEKGDIPEGYSVSREKKERFSLILESASTNQTSMYLCASSPAGGRDSRNEQFFGPGTRLTVL.

CDR3 nucleotides: TGCGCCAGCAGCTTACAGACAACTAGCACAGATACGCAGTATTTT. This gives the protein CASSLQTTSTDTQYF. This rearrangement joins TRBV5-1 to TRBJ2-3; D is ambiguous. The CDR3 sequence is 15 residues long. The V gene lost 2 bases and the J gene lost 0 bases, with 10 bases spanning the gap. From germline, CDR1 is SGHRS and CDR2 YFSETQ. The whole variable domain, filled in from reference TRBV5-1 and TRBJ2-3, reads KAGVTQTPRYLIKTRGQQVTLSCSPISGHRSVSWYQQTPGQGLQFLFEYFSETQRNKGNFPGRFSGRQFSNSRSEMNVSTLELGDSALYLCASSLQTTSTDTQYFGPGTRLTVL.

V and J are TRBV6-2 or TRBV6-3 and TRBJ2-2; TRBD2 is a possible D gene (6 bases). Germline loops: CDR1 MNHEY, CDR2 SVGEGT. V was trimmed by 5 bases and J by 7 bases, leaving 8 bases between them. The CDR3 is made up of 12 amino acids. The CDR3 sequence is CASSTSHGELFF. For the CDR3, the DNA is TGTGCCAGCAGTACTAGCCACGGGGAGCTGTTTTTT.

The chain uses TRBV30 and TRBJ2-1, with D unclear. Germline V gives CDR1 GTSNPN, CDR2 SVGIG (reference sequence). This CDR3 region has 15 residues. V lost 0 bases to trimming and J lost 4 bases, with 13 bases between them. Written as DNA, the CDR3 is TGTGCCTGGAGTGTCGGCAGCTCAGTTTACAATGAGCAGTTCTTC. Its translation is CAWSVGSSVYNEQFF.

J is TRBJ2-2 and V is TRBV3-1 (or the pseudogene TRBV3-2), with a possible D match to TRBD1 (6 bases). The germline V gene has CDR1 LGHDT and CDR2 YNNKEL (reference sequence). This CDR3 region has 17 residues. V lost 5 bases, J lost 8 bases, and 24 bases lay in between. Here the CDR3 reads CASSKEDRFRSRGELFF. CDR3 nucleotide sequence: TGTGCCAGCAGCAAGGAAGACAGGTTTAGAAGCCGGGGGGAGCTGTTTTTT.

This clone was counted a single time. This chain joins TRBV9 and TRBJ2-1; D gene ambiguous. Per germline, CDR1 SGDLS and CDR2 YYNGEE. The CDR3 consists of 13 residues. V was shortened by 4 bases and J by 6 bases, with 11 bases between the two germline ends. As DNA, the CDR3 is TGTGCCAGCAGCCCTGAGATTTCCAATGAGCAGTTCTTC. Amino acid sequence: CASSPEISNEQFF.

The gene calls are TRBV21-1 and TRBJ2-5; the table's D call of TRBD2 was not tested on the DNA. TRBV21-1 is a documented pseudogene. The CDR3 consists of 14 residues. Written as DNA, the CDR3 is TGTGCCAGCAGCGGATGGTGGGAGGGAGGGACCCAGTACTTC. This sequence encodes CASSGWWEGGTQYF.

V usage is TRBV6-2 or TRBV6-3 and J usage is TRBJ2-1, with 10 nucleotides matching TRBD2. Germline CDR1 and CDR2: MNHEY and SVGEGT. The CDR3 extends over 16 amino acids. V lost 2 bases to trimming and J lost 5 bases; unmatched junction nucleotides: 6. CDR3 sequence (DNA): TGTGCCAGCAGTTACGGACTAGCGGCATATAACAATGAGCAGTTCTTC. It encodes CASSYGLAAYNNEQFF.

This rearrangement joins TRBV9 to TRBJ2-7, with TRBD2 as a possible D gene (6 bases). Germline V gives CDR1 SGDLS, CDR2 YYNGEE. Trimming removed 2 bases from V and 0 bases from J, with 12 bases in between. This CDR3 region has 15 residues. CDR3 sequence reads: CASSVSGEYSYEQYF. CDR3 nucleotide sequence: TGTGCCAGCAGCGTTTCGGGGGAGTACTCCTACGAGCAGTACTTC. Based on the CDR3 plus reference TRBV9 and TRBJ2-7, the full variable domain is DSGVTQTPKHLITATGQRVTLRCSPRSGDLSVYWYQQSLDQGLQFLIQYYNGEERAKGNILERFSAQQFPDLHSELNLSSLELGDSALYFCASSVSGEYSYEQYFGPGTRLTVT.

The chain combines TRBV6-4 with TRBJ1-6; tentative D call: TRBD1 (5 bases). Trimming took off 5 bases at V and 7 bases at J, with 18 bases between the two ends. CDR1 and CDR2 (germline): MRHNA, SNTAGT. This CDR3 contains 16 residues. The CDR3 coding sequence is TGTGCCAGCAGTATATGGGGGGGGGTCAAGAATTCACCCCTCCACTTT. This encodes CASSIWGGVKNSPLHF.

This CDR3 is CASSQVNSSPLHF. Here the CDR3 DNA reads TGTGCCAGCAGCCAAGTAAATAGCTCACCCCTCCACTTT. The V and J genes are TRBV3-1 (or the pseudogene TRBV3-2) and TRBJ1-6; D is unresolved. Trimming took off 1 base at V and 10 bases at J, with 8 bases between the two ends. The CDR3 is 13 residues long. CDR1 is LGHDT and CDR2 is YNNKEL in the germline V gene (reference sequence).

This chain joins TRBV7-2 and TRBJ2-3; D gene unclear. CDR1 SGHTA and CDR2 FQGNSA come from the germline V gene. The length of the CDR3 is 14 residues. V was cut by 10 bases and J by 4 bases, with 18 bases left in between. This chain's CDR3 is CATKEELGADTQYF. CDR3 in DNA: TGTGCCACCAAGGAAGAGCTTGGCGCAGATACGCAGTATTTT.

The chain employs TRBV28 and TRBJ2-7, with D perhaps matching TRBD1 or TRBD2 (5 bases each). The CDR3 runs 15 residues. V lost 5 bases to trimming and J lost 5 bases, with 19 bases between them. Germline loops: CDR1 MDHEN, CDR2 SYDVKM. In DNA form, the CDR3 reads TGTGCCAGCAGTCCACGAGGGGAATACCGCCACGAGCAGTACTTC. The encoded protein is CASSPRGEYRHEQYF.

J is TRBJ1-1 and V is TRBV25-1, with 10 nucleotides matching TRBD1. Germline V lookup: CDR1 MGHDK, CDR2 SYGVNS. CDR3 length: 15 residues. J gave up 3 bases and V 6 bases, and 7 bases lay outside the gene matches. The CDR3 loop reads CASRLTGGRDTEAFF. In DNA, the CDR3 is TGTGCCAGCAGACTGACAGGGGGCCGAGACACTGAAGCTTTCTTT.

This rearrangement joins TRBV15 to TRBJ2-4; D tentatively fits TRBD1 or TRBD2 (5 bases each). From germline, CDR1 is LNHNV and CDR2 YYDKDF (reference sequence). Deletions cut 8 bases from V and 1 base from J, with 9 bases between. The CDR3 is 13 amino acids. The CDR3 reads CATRGGAKNIQYF. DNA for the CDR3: TGTGCCACCCGGGGCGGTGCCAAAAACATTCAGTACTTC. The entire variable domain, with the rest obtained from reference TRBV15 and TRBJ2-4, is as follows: DAMVIQNPRYQVTQFGKPVTLSCSQTLNHNVMYWYQQKSSQAPKLLFHYYDKDFNNEADTPDNFQSRRPNTSFCFLDIRSPGLGDTAMYLCATRGGAKNIQYFGAGTRLSVL.

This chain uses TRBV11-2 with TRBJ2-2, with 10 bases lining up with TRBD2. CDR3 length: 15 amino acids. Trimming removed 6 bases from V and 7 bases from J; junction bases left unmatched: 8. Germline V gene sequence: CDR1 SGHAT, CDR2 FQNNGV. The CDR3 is CASRTLAGVVGELFF. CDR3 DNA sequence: TGTGCCAGCAGAACCCTAGCGGGAGTTGTCGGGGAGCTGTTTTTT.

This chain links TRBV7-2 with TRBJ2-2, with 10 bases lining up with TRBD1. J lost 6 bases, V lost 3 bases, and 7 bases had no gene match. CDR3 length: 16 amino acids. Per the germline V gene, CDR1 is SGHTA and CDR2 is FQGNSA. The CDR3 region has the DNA TGTGCCAGCAGCTTCATCGGACAGGGGGGGGCCGGGGAGCTGTTTTTT. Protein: CASSFIGQGGAGELFF.

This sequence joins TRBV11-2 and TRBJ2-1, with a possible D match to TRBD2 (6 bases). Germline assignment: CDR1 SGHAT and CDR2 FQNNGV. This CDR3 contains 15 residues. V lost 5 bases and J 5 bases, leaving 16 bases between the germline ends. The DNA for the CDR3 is TGTGCCAGCAGCCGCGGGGTGGGCCGAGACAATGAGCAGTTCTTC. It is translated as CASSRGVGRDNEQFF.

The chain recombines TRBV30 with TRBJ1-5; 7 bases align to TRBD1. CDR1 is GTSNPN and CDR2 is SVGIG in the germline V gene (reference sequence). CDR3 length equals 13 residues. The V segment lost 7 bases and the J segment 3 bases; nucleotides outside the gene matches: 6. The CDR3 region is CAFSGQDNQPQHF. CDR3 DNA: TGTGCCTTTAGTGGACAGGACAATCAGCCCCAGCATTTT.